This entry lists 10 T cell receptor beta chains sequenced from one sample in a study of T cell changes during pregnancy in multiple sclerosis. TCRdb keeps only in-frame clones here, not all; method: immunoSEQ multiplex PCR. The sample yields more than 75,000 clones, over 90% seen once. Sequenced material: peripheral blood, taken in the third trimester of pregnancy. The receptors here all came from a female donor with multiple sclerosis, enrolled in a pregnancy study.

The gene calls are TRBV18 and TRBJ1-3; 9 bases line up with TRBD1. V was pared by 5 bases and J by 2 bases, with 4 bases of the junction left unmatched. The CDR3 covers 15 residues. In germline, CDR1 is KGHSH, CDR2 LQKENI. CDR3 region: CASSIGTGTGNTIYF. The CDR3 DNA sequence: TGTGCCAGCTCAATCGGGACAGGGACTGGAAACACCATATATTTT.

The genes are TRBV4-1 and TRBJ2-7, with 9 bases fitting TRBD1. CDR1 MGHRA and CDR2 YSYEKL come from the germline V gene. V was clipped by 0 bases and J by 2 bases; unmatched bases: 5. The CDR3 sequence is 16 residues long. CDR3 amino acids: CASSQDPGQGTYEQYF. CDR3 DNA sequence: TGCGCCAGCAGCCAAGATCCCGGACAGGGGACCTACGAGCAGTACTTC.

The V and J genes are TRBV5-8 and TRBJ1-2; weak D call: TRBD1 (6 bases). The V gene's germline CDR1 is SGHTS and CDR2 YDEGEE. The V gene lost 3 bases and the J gene lost 4 bases, with 13 bases spanning the gap. This CDR3 spans 14 amino acids. CDR3 amino acids: CASSWKTGTYGYTF. The CDR3 region has the DNA TGTGCCAGCAGCTGGAAAACAGGGACCTATGGCTACACCTTC.

This chain joins TRBV5-5 and TRBJ1-3; D may be TRBD1 (6 bases). There are 14 residues in the CDR3. CDR1 and CDR2 (germline): SGHKS, YYEKEE (reference sequence). The V end lost 0 bases, the J end lost 4 bases, and 8 bases lay between the germline ends. The CDR3 region has the DNA TGTGCCAGCAGCTTGGGACAGGCGGGAAACACCATATATTTT. The encoded protein is CASSLGQAGNTIYF.

The V gene is TRBV7-9, the J gene TRBJ1-3, with a weak D call TRBD1 (6 bases). V was shortened by 5 bases and J by 5 bases, with 28 bases between the two germline ends. Germline CDR1 reads SEHNR; CDR2 reads FQNEAQ (reference sequence). The CDR3 is 19 amino acids. The CDR3 sequence is CASSPNPGQDAYGRNTIYF. The CDR3 DNA is TGTGCCAGCAGCCCTAACCCGGGACAAGATGCTTATGGTCGAAACACCATATATTTT.

The V and J genes are TRBV27 and TRBJ1-1; D possibly corresponds to TRBD1 (5 bases). The length of the CDR3 is 13 residues. Germline loops: CDR1 MNHEY, CDR2 SMNVEV (reference sequence). Trimming left V 2 bases short and J 11 bases short, with 15 bases between. The CDR3 protein is CASSLGEGSAAFF. CDR3 DNA sequence: TGTGCCAGCAGTTTAGGGGAGGGGTCAGCGGCTTTCTTT.

Of note for this clone: The sample carries other DNA sequences with the same CDR3. The chain is built from TRBV30 and TRBJ1-1; D gene uncertain. The germline CDR1 and CDR2 sequences are GTSNPN and SVGIG (reference sequence). The CDR3 extends over 13 amino acids. V was trimmed by 0 bases and J by 1 base, leaving 6 bases between them. CDR3 bases: TGTGCCTGGAGTGTAGGCGGGAACACTGAAGCTTTCTTT. Protein: CAWSVGGNTEAFF.

This clone is a singleton in its sample. The chain employs TRBV5-8 and TRBJ1-6, with D unresolved. The CDR3 is 16 residues long. Trimming pared 2 bases from V and 9 bases from J, leaving 18 bases between. CDR1 is SGHTS, CDR2 YDEGEE, per germline. The CDR3 reads CASSFFRVALSSPLHF. In nucleotides, the CDR3 is TGTGCCAGCAGCTTTTTCCGTGTGGCACTAAGTTCACCCCTCCACTTT.

CDR3 coding DNA: TGTGCCAGCAGGATAGAGGGGACAGGTCGAACAGATACGCAGTATTTT. This codes for CASRIEGTGRTDTQYF. The chain uses TRBV27 and TRBJ2-3, with 8 bases identical to TRBD1. This CDR3 has 16 amino acids. Germline CDR1 reads MNHEY; CDR2 reads SMNVEV (reference sequence). V trimming: 6 bases; J trimming: 3 bases; junction bases outside the gene matches: 11.

The chain carries TRBV9 and TRBJ2-7, with TRBD2 matching over 8 bases. V shed 3 bases and J 6 bases; nucleotides not matched to a gene: 5. CDR1 is SGDLS, CDR2 YYNGEE, per germline. CDR3 length equals 13 residues. CDR3 bases: TGTGCCAGCAGCGCGGGAGGGAGGGCCGAGCAGTACTTC. It is translated as CASSAGGRAEQYF.